This TCR beta chain is drawn from a study of T-cell memory formation after mild COVID-19. On the study more broadly: TCR clusters largely stayed donor specific.

V was clipped by 4 bases and J by 3 bases, with 9 bases between them. Germline CDR1 reads LGHDT; CDR2 reads YNNKEL (reference sequence). CDR3 length: 13 residues. TCRdb re-derived calls from the 5' RACE reads in MiXCR, one entry per CDR3 protein. The sample yields about 350,000 distinct CDR3 sequences, about an eighth seen once. Broader study findings: Prior to infection, memory already included some responding clones, suggesting cross-reactive memory joined. The CD4+ clones that contracted clustered mainly within CM and EM, and the CD8+ clones concentrated in EMRA.

At least ten counts were recorded for this clonotype. The antigen is undetermined. The clonotype comes from a man aged 18-30 years who had mild COVID-19 (a few samples of this study predate the infection). Cell type and time point are not known. Sequencing was carried out using PBMCs or a T cell subset sorted from them (not recorded which). The chain joins TRBV3-1 to TRBJ1-2; weak D call: TRBD1 (6 bases). CDR3 region: CASSLTGYYGYTF. The CDR3 coding sequence is TGTGCCAGCAGCCTCACAGGGTACTATGGCTACACCTTC. The complete variable domain, with remaining parts taken from reference TRBV3-1 and TRBJ1-2, reads DTAVSQTPKYLVTQMGNDKSIKCEQNLGHDTMYWYKQDSKKFLKIMFSYNNKELIINETVPNRFSPKSPDKAHLNLHINSLELGDSAVYFCASSLTGYYGYTFGSGTRLTVV.